This T cell receptor (beta chain) was captured by sequencing in a study of graft-versus-host responses after intestinal transplantation. Notes on this clone: The target antigen is unknown.

Profiled with immunoSEQ multiplex PCR; TCRdb holds only in-frame clones, not every one. Among about 90,000 clones listed, 92% were seen once. CDR1 is MDHEN and CDR2 is SYDVKM in the germline V gene. CDR3 length equals 12 residues. With V trimmed by 5 bases and J by 12 bases, 6 bases remained unmatched. V usage is TRBV28 and J usage is TRBJ1-5; 8 nucleotides agree with TRBD1. This specimen was unstimulated CD4+ T cells sorted from spleen or lymph node cells, taken before intestinal transplant. This receptor was obtained from a human donor who received an intestinal transplant. CDR3 sequence reads: CASSLGTGLQHF. The CDR3 DNA is TGTGCCAGCAGTCTGGGGACAGGACTCCAGCATTTT.